This T cell receptor beta chain comes out of a study of blood T cell repertoires in COVID-19 (dated by TCRdb to 2018 to 2020). With respect to the entire study: For ImmuneRACE Cohort 3, a participant was defined as recovered based on two consecutive negative NP/OP PCR tests, clearance by a healthcare professional, or resolution of symptoms. A freely available public database, intended as a resource for researchers studying the immune response to SARS-CoV-2, is where the repertoires were released. Where available, HLA class I and class II types were obtained from metadata supplied by the sample provider rather than from assay-based typing. The prospective study material was composed of cDNA or gDNA derived from T cells, B-cell-depleted T cells, or PBMCs. Samples from collaborators originated in the United States, Italy and Spain and spanned both the acute and convalescent phases of COVID-19. The samples were drawn from two sources: the first 160 participants of the ongoing ImmuneRACE study, and approximately 1,300 subjects contributed by 6 global collaborators. A de-identified subject ID, COVID-19 status, age in years and sex were almost always included in the sample metadata. Subjects who had been exposed to COVID-19, were actively infected with it, or had recovered from it provided the deeply sampled blood TCRbeta repertoires that made up the dataset.

Enrolling through a virtual design, the prospective study's participants ranged in age from roughly 18 to 95 years and lived across approximately 25 United States geographic areas. To assign participants to cohorts, the prospective study relied on clinical history that participants themselves reported in a screening survey and a study questionnaire. Mobile phlebotomists in the prospective study collected whole blood, serum and a nasopharyngeal or oropharyngeal swab from every participant. Prospective study participants could optionally give additional blood draws and questionnaires over an approximately 2-month period. Prospective study blood samples were shipped either frozen or at room temperature before DNA extraction. The immunoSEQ Assay, a bias-controlled multiplex PCR, was used to amplify TCRbeta CDR3 regions from genomic DNA. The study's processing was this. The number of nucleated cells in each sample was estimated by amplification of reference gene primers within the assay. Sequence reads were collapsed and filtered to measure the absolute abundance of every unique TCRbeta CDR3 rearrangement. For each sample, productive Simpson clonality was calculated as the square root of Simpson's diversity index over productive rearrangements. Here the immuneACCESS table is served through TCRdb, limited to in-frame sequences with V and J called. Missing clones are a known gap in these copies; in checked studies unresolved V genes cover under half, and the rest lacks a known reason. From that table come the V and J calls and clone size; the DNA was used to work out D and trimming. Within this sample are under 200,000 clones, with about 80% of them counted one time only. The top ten clones comprise around 19% of the sample.

What the authors observed across the whole study: Clinical and demographic metadata were provided uncurated, with the amount varying by source and participant.

A few counts support this clone. Its antigen is unknown. Base qualities are not recorded, but no much larger clone differs from it by a single base. Including the terminal cysteine and phenylalanine, the CDR3 comprises 12 residues. The read is trimmed to its CDR3 DNA, 36 bases read in frame from base 1. V drops 6 bases and J drops 6 bases, leaving 9 bases in between. Recombination connected TRBV12-3 or TRBV12-4 to TRBJ2-1, with TRBD1 tentatively as D gene (5 bases match). This TCR derives from a woman in her 70s in a cohort exposed to, infected with or recovered from COVID-19 (not recorded which). The sequenced sample was PBMCs or T cells enriched from blood (not recorded which). Here is the DNA: TGTGCCAGCAGAGGGGCAGGCAATGAGCAGTTCTTC. Translated, this gives CASRGAGNEQFF.